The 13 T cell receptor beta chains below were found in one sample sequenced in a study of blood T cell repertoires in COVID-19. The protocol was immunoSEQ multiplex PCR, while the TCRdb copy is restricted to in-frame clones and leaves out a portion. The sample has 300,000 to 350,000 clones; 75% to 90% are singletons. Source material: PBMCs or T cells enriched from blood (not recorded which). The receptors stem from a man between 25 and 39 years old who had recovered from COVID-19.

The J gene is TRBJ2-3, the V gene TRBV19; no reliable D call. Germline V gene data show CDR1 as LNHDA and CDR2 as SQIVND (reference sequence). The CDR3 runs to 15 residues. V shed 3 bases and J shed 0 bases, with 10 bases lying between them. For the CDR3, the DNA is TGTGCCAGTAGTATTTCGGGTCCTAGCACAGATACGCAGTATTTT. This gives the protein CASSISGPSTDTQYF.

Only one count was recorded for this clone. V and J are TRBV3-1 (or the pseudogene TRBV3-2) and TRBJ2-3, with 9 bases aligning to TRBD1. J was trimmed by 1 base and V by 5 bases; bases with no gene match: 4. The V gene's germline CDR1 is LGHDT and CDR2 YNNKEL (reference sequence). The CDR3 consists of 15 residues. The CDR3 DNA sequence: TGTGCCAGCAGCTGGGACAGGGAGGGCACAGATACGCAGTATTTT. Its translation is CASSWDREGTDTQYF.

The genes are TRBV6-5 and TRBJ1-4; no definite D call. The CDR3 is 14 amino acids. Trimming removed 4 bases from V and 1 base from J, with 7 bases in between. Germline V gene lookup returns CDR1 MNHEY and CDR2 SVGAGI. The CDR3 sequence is CASSSGETNEKLFF. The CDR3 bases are TGTGCCAGCAGTTCCGGGGAAACTAATGAAAAACTGTTTTTT.

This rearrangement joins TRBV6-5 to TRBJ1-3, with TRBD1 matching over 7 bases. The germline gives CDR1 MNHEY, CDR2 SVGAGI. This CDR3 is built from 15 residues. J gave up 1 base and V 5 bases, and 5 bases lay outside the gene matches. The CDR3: CASSPDRLSGNTIYF. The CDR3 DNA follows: TGTGCCAGCAGTCCGGACAGGTTATCTGGAAACACCATATATTTT.

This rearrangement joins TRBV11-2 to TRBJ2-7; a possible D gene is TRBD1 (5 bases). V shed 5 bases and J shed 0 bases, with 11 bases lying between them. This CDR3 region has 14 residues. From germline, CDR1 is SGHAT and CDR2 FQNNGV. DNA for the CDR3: TGTGCCAGCAGCCTCGGACATGACTCCTACGAGCAGTACTTC. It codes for CASSLGHDSYEQYF.

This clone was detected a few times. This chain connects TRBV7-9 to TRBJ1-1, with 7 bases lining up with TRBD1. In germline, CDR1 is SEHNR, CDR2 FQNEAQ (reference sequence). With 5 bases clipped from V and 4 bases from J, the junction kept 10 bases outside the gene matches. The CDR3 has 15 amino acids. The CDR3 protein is CASSPDRVLATEAFF. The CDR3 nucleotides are TGTGCCAGCAGCCCTGACAGGGTATTGGCCACTGAAGCTTTCTTT.

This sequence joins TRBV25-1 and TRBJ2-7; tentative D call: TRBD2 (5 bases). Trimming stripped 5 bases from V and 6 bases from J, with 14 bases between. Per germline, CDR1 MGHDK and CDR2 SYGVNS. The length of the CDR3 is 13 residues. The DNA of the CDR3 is TGTGCCAGCAGTAGGAGTGGGCGGGCCGAGCAGTACTTC. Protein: CASSRSGRAEQYF.

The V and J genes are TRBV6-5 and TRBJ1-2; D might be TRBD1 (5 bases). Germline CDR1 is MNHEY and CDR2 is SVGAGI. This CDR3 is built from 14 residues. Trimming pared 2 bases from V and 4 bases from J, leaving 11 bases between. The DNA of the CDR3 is TGTGCCAGCAGTTACAACAGGAATGGCTATGGCTACACCTTC. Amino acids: CASSYNRNGYGYTF.

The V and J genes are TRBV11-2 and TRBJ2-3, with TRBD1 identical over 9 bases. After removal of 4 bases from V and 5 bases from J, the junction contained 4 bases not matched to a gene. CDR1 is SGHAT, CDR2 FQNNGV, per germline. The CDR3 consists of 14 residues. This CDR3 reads CASSSQGAGDTQYF. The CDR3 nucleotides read TGTGCCAGCAGCTCACAGGGGGCCGGAGATACGCAGTATTTT.

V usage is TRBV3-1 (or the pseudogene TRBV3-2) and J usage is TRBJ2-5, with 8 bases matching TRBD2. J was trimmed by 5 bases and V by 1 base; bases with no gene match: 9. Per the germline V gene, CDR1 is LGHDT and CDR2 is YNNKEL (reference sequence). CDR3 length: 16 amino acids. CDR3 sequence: CASSQGRGGGVETQYF. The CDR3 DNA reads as TGTGCCAGCAGCCAAGGCCGGGGGGGCGGTGTGGAGACCCAGTACTTC.

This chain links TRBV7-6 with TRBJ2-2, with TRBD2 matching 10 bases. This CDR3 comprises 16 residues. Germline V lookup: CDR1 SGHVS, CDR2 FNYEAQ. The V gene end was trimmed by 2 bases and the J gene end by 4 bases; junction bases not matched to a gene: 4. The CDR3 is CASSLLAGAITGELFF. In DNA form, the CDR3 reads TGTGCCAGCAGCTTACTAGCGGGGGCGATCACCGGGGAGCTGTTTTTT. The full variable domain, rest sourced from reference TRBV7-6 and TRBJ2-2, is GAGVSQSPRYKVTKRGQDVALRCDPISGHVSLYWYRQALGQGPEFLTYFNYEAQQDKSGLPNDRFSAERPEGSISTLTIQRTEQRDSAMYRCASSLLAGAITGELFFGEGSRLTVL.

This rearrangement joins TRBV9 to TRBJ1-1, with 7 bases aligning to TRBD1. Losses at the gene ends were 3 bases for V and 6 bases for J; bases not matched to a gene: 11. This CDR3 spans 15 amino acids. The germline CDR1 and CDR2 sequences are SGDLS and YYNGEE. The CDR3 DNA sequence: TGTGCCAGCAGCGCTCCGGGACAGTTGATCTCTGAAGCTTTCTTT. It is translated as CASSAPGQLISEAFF.

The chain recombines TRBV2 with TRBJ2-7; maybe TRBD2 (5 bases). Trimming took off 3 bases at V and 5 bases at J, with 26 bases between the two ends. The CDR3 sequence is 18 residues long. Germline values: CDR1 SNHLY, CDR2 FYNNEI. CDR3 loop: CASSDKASARDFSDEQYF. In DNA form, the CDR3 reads TGTGCCAGCAGTGACAAAGCGTCTGCGAGGGATTTTAGCGACGAGCAGTACTTC.